This entry concerns a single T cell receptor (beta chain). Participants, roughly 18 to 90 years old, spanned fewer than 30 US areas. Clinical history reported by participants formed the basis on which cohorts were assigned. Cohort 3 donors were reported recovered after two negative PCRs, clearance, or symptom resolution. The data derive from a study of blood T cell repertoires in COVID-19. Study-level background: Sources were T cells, B-cell-depleted T cells, or PBMCs; the material itself was cDNA or gDNA.

Produced via immunoSEQ multiplex PCR; TCRdb's table is partial and in-frame only. The sample shows a few hundred thousand clones, approximately 83% of them seen only once. This CDR3 has 17 residues. Germline values: CDR1 SEHNR, CDR2 FQNEAQ (reference sequence). V trimming: 1 base; J trimming: 2 bases; junction bases outside the gene matches: 5. This clonotype was obtained from a man aged 30-40 years who had recovered from COVID-19. The rearrangement uses TRBV7-9 and TRBJ1-3, with 10 nucleotides matching TRBD1. Sequencing input: PBMCs or T cells enriched from blood (not recorded which). The CDR3 loop is CASSLGTGGSTGNTIYF. The CDR3 nucleotides are TGTGCCAGCAGCTTAGGGACAGGGGGATCAACTGGAAACACCATATATTTT.